This T cell receptor (beta chain) was recorded in a study of T cell responses to AZD1222 COVID-19 vaccine (dated by TCRdb to about 2021). Background on the whole study: AZD1222 recipients whose second dose came at about 4 weeks and those whose second dose came at about 12 weeks were combined into one group, since spike-specific TCR depth and breadth did not differ between the two schedules. A total of 233 trial participants underwent TCR sequencing, of whom 207 had received two doses of AZD1222 and around 25 had received two doses of the MenACWY control vaccine. Enrollment into the trials was organized by age into subgroups of 18-55, 56-69 and 70-plus years, and those subgroups contained roughly 140, 27 and 60 TCR-sequenced participants, respectively. Study-wide conclusions, independent of this receptor: Conclusions about previously exposed vaccinees were limited because only six or seven AZD1222 recipients were SARS-CoV-2 seropositive at baseline. Because no samples from the day 14 peak response were available, repertoires could be characterized only after the peak T cell response. Spike-specific TCR breadth and depth rose significantly after two AZD1222 doses compared with day 0 and with MenACWY recipients. Reportedly, close to half of the unique spike-specific TCRs recognized epitopes lying outside the regions that are mutated in the B.1.351 and B.1.1.7 variants. In the small 56-69-year group, the increase in depth fell short of significance, most likely because of low power. The whole spike protein was spanned by vaccine-associated CD4 TCRs, and dominant responses were seen in regions 160-218 and 743-854. Participants were mostly white British, with more females than males. The authors suggested clonal diversity may have been underestimated.

The CDR3 regions of human TCRbeta chains were subjected to immunosequencing. From the authors' description of their analysis: Repertoire TCRs were matched against a reference library of SARS-CoV-2-specific TCRs generated with the MIRA antigen-specificity platform. Breadth meant the fraction of unique TCRs that were SARS-CoV-2-associated, whereas depth meant the fraction of total T cells that were SARS-CoV-2-associated. Using the MIRA data, each spike-specific TCR was mapped to the spike region that the TCR reacts to and placed in a CD4 or CD8 class. Log10-transformed breadth and depth values were compared by one-way ANOVA with Sidak's multiple comparisons tests. Drawn from immuneACCESS, this table holds only the in-frame rearrangements with V and J called that TCRdb kept. Clones are partly lost; checked studies trace under half to an unresolved V gene and leave the rest unexplained. The V and J calls and the clone size are those of that table, but D and trimming were determined from the DNA. Within this sample are roughly 130,000 clones, with roughly 86% of them counted one time only. The top ten constitute around 12% of the sample.

Explained via the paper, the time point label denotes: baseline before first vaccination. Vaccinee samples came from UK trials COV001 and COV002, including a single-blind randomized controlled phase 2/3 trial of AZD1222 (ChAdOx1 nCoV-19) in healthy adults. Trial participant PBMC samples were collected at day 0 and day 28 after the second dose for TCRbeta chain sequencing. Comments on this clone: Its antigen is unknown. No much larger clone is present one base from it, and per-base qualities are unavailable.

This sample comprised peripheral blood, obtained on day 0 of AZD1222 vaccination. This TCR was sampled from an adult in good health.

The nucleotide sequence reads TGTGCCAGCAGCTCGCGGACAGGGGATGGAAACATTCAGTACTTC. This is translated as CASSSRTGDGNIQYF. The V gene is TRBV7-2 and the J gene is TRBJ2-4, with 9 bases matching TRBD1. From the cysteine through the phenylalanine, the CDR3 covers 15 amino acids. Only the CDR3 region is kept as DNA, spanning 45 bases read in frame from base 1. Germline trimming: 4 bases from V, 6 bases from J; junction bases outside gene matches: 7. The germline V gene gives CDR1 as SGHTA and CDR2 as FQGNSA.